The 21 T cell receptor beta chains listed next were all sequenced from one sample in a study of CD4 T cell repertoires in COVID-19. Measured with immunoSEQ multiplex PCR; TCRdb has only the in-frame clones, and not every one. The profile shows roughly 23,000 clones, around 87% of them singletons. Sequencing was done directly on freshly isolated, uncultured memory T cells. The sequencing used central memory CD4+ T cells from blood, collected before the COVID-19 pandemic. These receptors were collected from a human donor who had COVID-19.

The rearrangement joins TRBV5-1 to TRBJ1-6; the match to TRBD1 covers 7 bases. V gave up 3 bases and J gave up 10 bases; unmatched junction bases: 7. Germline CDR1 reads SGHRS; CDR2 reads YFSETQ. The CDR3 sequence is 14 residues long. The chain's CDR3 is CASSSGTVRSPLHF. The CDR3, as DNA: TGCGCCAGCAGCTCTGGGACAGTTAGATCACCCCTCCACTTT.

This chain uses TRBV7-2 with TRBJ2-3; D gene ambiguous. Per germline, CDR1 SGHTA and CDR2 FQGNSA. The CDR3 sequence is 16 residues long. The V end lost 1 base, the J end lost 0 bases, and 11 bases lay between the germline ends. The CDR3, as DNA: TGTGCCAGCAGCTTAGTGAGCTTCTCTAGCACAGATACGCAGTATTTT. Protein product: CASSLVSFSSTDTQYF. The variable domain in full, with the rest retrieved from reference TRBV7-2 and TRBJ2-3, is GAGVSQSPSNKVTEKGKDVELRCDPISGHTALYWYRQSLGQGLEFLIYFQGNSAPDKSGLPSDRFSAERTGGSVSTLTIQRTQQEDSAVYLCASSLVSFSSTDTQYFGPGTRLTVL.

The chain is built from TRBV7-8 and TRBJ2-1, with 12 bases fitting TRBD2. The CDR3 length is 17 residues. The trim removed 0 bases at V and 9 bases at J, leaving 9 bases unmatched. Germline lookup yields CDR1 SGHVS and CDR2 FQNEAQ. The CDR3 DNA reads TGTGCCAGCAGCTTAGCGTTATCTAGCGGGAGGGCCAGTGAGCAGTTCTTC. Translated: CASSLALSSGRASEQFF.

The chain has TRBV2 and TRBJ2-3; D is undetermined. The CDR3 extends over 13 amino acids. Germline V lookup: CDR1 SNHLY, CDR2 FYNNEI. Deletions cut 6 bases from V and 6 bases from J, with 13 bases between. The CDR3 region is CASSPRTQDTQYF. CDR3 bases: TGTGCCAGCAGCCCCAGAACACAGGATACGCAGTATTTT.

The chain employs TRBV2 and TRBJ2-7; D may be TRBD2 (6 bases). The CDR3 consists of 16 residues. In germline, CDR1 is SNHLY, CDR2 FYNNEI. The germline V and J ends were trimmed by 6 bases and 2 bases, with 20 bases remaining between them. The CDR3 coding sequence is TGTGCCAGCAGGAGAAAAAGGGCCGGGGGAACCTACGAGCAGTACTTC. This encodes CASRRKRAGGTYEQYF.

The CDR3 is CASSSLGELFF. The CDR3 region has the DNA TGCGCCAGCAGTTCGCTAGGGGAGCTGTTTTTT. This chain uses TRBV10-2 with TRBJ2-2; D is undetermined. The V gene lost 5 bases and the J gene lost 8 bases, with 6 bases spanning the gap. CDR3 size: 11 residues. CDR1 is WSHSY and CDR2 is SAAADI in the germline V gene.

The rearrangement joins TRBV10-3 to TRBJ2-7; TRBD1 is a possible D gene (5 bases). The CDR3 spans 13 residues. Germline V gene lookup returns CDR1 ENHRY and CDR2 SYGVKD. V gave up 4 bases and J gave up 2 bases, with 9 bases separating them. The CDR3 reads CAISVDSTYEQYF. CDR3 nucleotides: TGTGCCATCAGTGTAGACAGCACCTACGAGCAGTACTTC.

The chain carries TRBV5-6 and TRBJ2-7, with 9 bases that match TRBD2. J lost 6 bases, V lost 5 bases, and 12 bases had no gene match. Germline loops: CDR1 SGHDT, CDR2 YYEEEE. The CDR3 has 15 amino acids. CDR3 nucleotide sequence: TGTGCCAGCAGGCAGCGGGAGGTCGGACTAGGCGAGCAGTACTTC. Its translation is CASRQREVGLGEQYF.

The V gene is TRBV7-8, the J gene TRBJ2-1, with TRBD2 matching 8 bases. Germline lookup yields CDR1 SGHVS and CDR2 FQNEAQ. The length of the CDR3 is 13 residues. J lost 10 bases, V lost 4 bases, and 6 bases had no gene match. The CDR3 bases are TGTGCCAGCAGCTCCGGACTAGCCCGGGAGCAGTTCTTC. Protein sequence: CASSSGLAREQFF. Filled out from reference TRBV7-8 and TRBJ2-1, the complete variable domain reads GAGVSQSPRYKVAKRGQDVALRCDPISGHVSLFWYQQALGQGPEFLTYFQNEAQLDKSGLPSDRFFAERPEGSVSTLKIQRTQQEDSAVYLCASSSGLAREQFFGPGTRLTVL.

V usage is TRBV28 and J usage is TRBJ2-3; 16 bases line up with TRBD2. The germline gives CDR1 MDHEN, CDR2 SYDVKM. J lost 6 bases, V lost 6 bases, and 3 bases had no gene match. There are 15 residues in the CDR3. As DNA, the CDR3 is TGTGCCAGCAGGGGACTAGCGGGGGGGCGGGATACGCAGTATTTT. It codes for CASRGLAGGRDTQYF.

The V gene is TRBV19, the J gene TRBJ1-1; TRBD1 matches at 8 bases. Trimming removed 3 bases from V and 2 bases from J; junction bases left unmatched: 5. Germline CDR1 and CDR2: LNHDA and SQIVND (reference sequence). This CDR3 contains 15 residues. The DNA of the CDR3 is TGTGCCAGTAGTATCGGACAGGGAGGTAACACTGAAGCTTTCTTT. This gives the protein CASSIGQGGNTEAFF.

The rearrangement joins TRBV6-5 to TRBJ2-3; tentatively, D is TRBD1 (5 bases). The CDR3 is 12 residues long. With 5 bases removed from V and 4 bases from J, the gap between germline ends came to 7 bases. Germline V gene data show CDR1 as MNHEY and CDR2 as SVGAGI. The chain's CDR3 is CASSETADTQYF. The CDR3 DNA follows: TGTGCCAGCAGTGAGACAGCAGATACGCAGTATTTT.

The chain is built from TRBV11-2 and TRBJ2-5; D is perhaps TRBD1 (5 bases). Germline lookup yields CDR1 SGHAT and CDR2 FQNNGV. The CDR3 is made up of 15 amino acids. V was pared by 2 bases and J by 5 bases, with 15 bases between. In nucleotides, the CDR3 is TGTGCCAGCAGCTTAAATACAGGATTAGATGAGACCCAGTACTTC. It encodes CASSLNTGLDETQYF.

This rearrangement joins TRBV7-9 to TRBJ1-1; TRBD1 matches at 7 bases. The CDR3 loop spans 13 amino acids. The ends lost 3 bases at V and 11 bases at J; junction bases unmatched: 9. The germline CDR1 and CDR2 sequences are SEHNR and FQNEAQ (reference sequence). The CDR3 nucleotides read TGTGCCAGCAGCTTGGAAGGGGGCGTTGCGGCTTTCTTT. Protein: CASSLEGGVAAFF.

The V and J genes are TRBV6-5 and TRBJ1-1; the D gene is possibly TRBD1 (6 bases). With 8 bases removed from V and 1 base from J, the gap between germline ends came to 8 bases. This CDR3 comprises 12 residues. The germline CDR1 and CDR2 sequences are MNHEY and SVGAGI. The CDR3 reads CASYRANTEAFF. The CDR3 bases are TGTGCCAGCTACAGGGCGAACACTGAAGCTTTCTTT.

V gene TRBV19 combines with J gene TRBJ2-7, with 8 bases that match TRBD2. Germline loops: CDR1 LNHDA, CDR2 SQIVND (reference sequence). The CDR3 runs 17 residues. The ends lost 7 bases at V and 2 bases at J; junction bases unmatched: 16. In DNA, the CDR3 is TGTGCCAGTATCCCCCGGAAGTCGGGAGGGCGTCCCTACGAGCAGTACTTC. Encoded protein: CASIPRKSGGRPYEQYF.

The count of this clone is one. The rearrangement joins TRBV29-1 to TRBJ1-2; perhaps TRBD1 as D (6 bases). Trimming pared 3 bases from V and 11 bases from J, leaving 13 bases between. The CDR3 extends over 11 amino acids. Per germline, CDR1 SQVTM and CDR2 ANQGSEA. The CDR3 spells CSVDGTRVYTF. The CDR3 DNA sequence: TGCAGCGTTGACGGGACACGCGTTTACACCTTC. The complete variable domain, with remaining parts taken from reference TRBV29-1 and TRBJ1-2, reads SAVISQKPSRDICQRGTSLTIQCQVDSQVTMMFWYRQQPGQSLTLIATANQGSEATYESGFVIDKFPISRPNLTFSTLTVSNMSPEDSSIYLCSVDGTRVYTFGSGTRLTVV.

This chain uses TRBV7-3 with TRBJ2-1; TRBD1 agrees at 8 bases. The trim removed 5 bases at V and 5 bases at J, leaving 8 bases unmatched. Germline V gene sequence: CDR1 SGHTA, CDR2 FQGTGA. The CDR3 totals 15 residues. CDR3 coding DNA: TGTGCCAGCAGCCCACAGGGGGGTGAGAACAATGAGCAGTTCTTC. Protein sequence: CASSPQGGENNEQFF.

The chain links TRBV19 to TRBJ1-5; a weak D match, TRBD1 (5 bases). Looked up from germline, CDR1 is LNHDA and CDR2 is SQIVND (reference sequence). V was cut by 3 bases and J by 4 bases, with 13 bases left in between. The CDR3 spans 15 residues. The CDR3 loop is CASSILGTPNQPQHF. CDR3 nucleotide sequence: TGTGCCAGTAGTATTTTGGGGACTCCGAATCAGCCCCAGCATTTT.

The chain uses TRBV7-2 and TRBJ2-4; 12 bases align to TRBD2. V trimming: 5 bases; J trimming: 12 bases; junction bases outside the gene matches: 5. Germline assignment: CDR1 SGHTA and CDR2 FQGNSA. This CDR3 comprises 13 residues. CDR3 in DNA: TGTGCCAGCAGCCCCCTGACTAGCGGGGGTCAGTACTTC. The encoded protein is CASSPLTSGGQYF.

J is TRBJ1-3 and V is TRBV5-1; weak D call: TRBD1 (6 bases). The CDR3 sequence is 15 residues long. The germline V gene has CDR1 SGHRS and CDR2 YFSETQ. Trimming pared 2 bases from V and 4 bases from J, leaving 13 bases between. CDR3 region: CASSLGQGNGNTIYF. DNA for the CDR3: TGCGCCAGCAGCTTAGGGCAGGGGAACGGAAACACCATATATTTT. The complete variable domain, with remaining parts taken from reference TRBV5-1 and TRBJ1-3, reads KAGVTQTPRYLIKTRGQQVTLSCSPISGHRSVSWYQQTPGQGLQFLFEYFSETQRNKGNFPGRFSGRQFSNSRSEMNVSTLELGDSALYLCASSLGQGNGNTIYFGEGSWLTVV.